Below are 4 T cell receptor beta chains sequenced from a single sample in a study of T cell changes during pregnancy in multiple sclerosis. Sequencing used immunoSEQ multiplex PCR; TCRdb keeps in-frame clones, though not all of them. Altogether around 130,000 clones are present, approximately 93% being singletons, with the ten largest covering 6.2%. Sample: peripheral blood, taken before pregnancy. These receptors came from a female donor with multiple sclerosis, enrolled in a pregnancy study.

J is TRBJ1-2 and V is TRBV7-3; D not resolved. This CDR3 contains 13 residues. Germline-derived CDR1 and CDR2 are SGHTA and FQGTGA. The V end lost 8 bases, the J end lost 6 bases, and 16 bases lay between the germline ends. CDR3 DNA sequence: TGTGCCAGCGCCAGAGGGCCCTCCGATGGCTACACCTTC. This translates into CASARGPSDGYTF.

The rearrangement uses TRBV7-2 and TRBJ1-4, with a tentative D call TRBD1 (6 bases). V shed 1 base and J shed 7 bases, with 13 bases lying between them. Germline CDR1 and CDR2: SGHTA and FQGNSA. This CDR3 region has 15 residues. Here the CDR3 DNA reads TGTGCCAGCAGCTTAGTTTGGGGGCCAGGTGAAAAACTGTTTTTT. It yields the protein CASSLVWGPGEKLFF.

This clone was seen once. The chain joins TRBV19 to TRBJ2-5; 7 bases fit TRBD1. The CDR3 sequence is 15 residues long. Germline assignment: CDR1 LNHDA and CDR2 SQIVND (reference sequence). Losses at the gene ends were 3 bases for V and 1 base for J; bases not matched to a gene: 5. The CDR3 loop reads CASSILRQGQETQYF. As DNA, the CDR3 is TGTGCCAGTAGTATCCTGAGACAGGGCCAAGAGACCCAGTACTTC.

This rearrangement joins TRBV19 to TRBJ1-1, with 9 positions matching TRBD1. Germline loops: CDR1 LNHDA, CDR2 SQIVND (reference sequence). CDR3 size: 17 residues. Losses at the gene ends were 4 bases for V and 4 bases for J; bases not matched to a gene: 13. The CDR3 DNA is TGTGCCAGTAGTACCACCCTACAGGGGGCGGGGAGCACTGAAGCTTTCTTT. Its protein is CASSTTLQGAGSTEAFF.